This paragraph covers one T cell receptor (beta chain) sequence. Its antigen is as yet unknown. The data originate from a study of T cell responses to AZD1222 COVID-19 vaccine. Study findings and constraints: Baseline seropositives among AZD1222 recipients totaled only 5 to 7.

Using immunoSEQ multiplex PCR, the repertoire was profiled, and TCRdb retains in-frame clones only, with some absent. The sample lists about 130,000 clones, around 92% occurring once. The input for sequencing was peripheral blood, taken on day 0 of AZD1222 vaccination. This receptor was identified in an adult in good health.

CDR3 in DNA: TGTGCCAGCAGTAGGGACTATCCGAATGAGCAGTTCTTC. It translates to CASSRDYPNEQFF. The J gene is TRBJ2-1, the V gene TRBV27, with TRBD2 identical over 7 bases. Losses at the gene ends were 5 bases for V and 7 bases for J; bases not matched to a gene: 5. Germline V gene sequence: CDR1 MNHEY, CDR2 SMNVEV (reference sequence). The CDR3 is 13 amino acids.